This note documents a single T cell receptor (beta chain) sequence. Its antigen is not known. V was clipped by 6 bases and J by 3 bases, with 9 bases between them. The V gene's germline CDR1 is MNHNS and CDR2 SASEGT. There are 12 residues in the CDR3. These data are taken from a study of CD8 T cells in ankylosing spondylitis. Points from the study as a whole: Among TCR beta sequences, a motif of roughly 8 highly homologous variants appeared characteristic of ankylosing spondylitis blood. Disease-linked clones reportedly showed significant enrichment in matched ankylosing spondylitis synovial fluid.

Via MiXCR, TCRdb re-called the 5' RACE reads, giving one row per CDR3 protein. The sample has about 750,000 distinct CDR3 sequences, 19% seen once. The clonotype comes from a male donor with ankylosing spondylitis. The sample consisted of blood, either unsorted or a sorted T cell fraction (not recorded which). The chain combines TRBV6-1 with TRBJ2-7, with D perhaps matching TRBD1 (6 bases). CDR3 sequence reads: CASSGQLYEQYF. CDR3 nucleotides: TGTGCCAGCAGCGGACAGCTCTACGAGCAGTACTTC.